This TCR beta chain was captured in a study of CD8+ T cells in alopecia areata. Study-wide points: Among the top 100, expanded CD8+ clones, as well as scalp clonality, were significantly decreased by tofacitinib. Scalp samples also contribute reads from the resident alphabeta T cells found in normal skin.

Treatment described: oral pan-JAK inhibitor, 5-10 mg twice daily. In alopecia areata patients, both lesional scalp punch biopsies and peripheral blood were collected. About this clone: Its antigen is undetermined.

Extraction and reverse transcription of RNA yielded cDNA as the sequencing template. The table came from immunoSEQ multiplex PCR; TCRdb's copy has only in-frame clones and leaves some out. The profile shows about 4,300 clones, 69% of them singletons. The input for sequencing was skin, taken at week 24, from a patient treated with tofacitinib. This clonotype originated in a human donor with alopecia areata.

In DNA, the CDR3 is TGTGCCAGCACCTCCCTGAGCAGGATTTCCTACAATGAGCAGTTCTTC. Its translation: CASTSLSRISYNEQFF. J is TRBJ2-1 and V is TRBV5-5; D uncertain. This CDR3 spans 16 amino acids. Germline V gives CDR1 SGHKS, CDR2 YYEKEE (reference sequence). Trimming stripped 6 bases from V and 1 base from J, with 17 bases between.